This T cell receptor beta chain stems from a study of T cells after yellow fever vaccination. As TCR cDNA was made by 5'RACE template switching, a universal primer site and UMIs were added. TCRdb called the 5' RACE reads again in MiXCR, with one record for every CDR3 protein. Altogether about 240,000 distinct CDR3 sequences are present, 6.5% to 8.5% being singletons, with the ten largest covering approximately 0.84%. The V segment lost 8 bases and the J segment 2 bases; nucleotides outside the gene matches: 8. The CDR3 has 15 amino acids. The V gene's germline CDR1 is MDHEN and CDR2 SYDVKM. This specimen was CD4+ T cells sorted from PBMCs, taken 15 days after the yellow fever booster vaccination. V gene TRBV28 combines with J gene TRBJ2-2, with TRBD1 identical over 7 bases. The TCR sequence derives from a man between 25 and 39 years old who received the YFV17D yellow fever vaccine. CDR3 bases: TGTGCCAGCTCACCGGGACAGATAAACACCGGGGAGCTGTTTTTT. Amino acids: CASSPGQINTGELFF. Variable domain in full (rest from reference TRBV28 and TRBJ2-2): DVKVTQSSRYLVKRTGEKVFLECVQDMDHENMFWYRQDPGLGLRLIYFSYDVKMKEKGDIPEGYSVSREKKERFSLILESASTNQTSMYLCASSPGQINTGELFFGEGSRLTVL.